This entry lists 27 T cell receptor beta chains sequenced from one sample in a study of CD8+ T cells in alopecia areata. cDNA serving as the sequencing template came from extracted, reverse transcribed RNA. Measured with immunoSEQ multiplex PCR; TCRdb has only the in-frame clones, and not every one. The sample gives some 10,000 clones, around 63% of which show up once; 13% to 15% is in the top ten. Collection of lesional scalp punch biopsies and peripheral blood was performed in alopecia areata patients. Sequencing was done on a sample of skin. The receptors come from a human donor with alopecia areata.

This chain uses TRBV7-9 with TRBJ2-1; unclear D gene. CDR3 length: 16 amino acids. CDR1 is SEHNR and CDR2 is FQNEAQ in the germline V gene (reference sequence). Trimming left V 5 bases short and J 0 bases short, with 14 bases between. Written as DNA, the CDR3 is TGTGCCAGCAGCCCTTCGGTAATAGGCTCCTACAATGAGCAGTTCTTC. Its protein product is CASSPSVIGSYNEQFF.

The chain joins TRBV7-2 to TRBJ2-3; the D gene is possibly TRBD2 (6 bases). Trimming took off 1 base at V and 0 bases at J, with 11 bases between the two ends. The germline V gene has CDR1 SGHTA and CDR2 FQGNSA. CDR3 length equals 16 residues. The CDR3 reads CASSLGAGKSTDTQYF. The DNA of the CDR3 is TGTGCCAGCAGCTTAGGGGCGGGGAAAAGCACAGATACGCAGTATTTT.

The rearrangement joins TRBV5-1 to TRBJ2-3; 9 bases map to TRBD2. CDR1 SGHRS and CDR2 YFSETQ come from the germline V gene. The junction had 12 bases not matched to a gene; V was cut back by 4 bases and J by 0 bases. The CDR3 sequence is 18 residues long. This chain's CDR3 is CASSLSASLAGSTDTQYF. For the CDR3, the DNA is TGCGCCAGCAGCCTCTCTGCTTCCCTAGCGGGAAGCACAGATACGCAGTATTTT.

The J gene is TRBJ2-3, the V gene TRBV9; 8 bases are shared with TRBD1. Germline CDR1 reads SGDLS; CDR2 reads YYNGEE. The CDR3 totals 18 residues. V lost 4 bases and J lost 8; bases outside the gene matches: 21. The CDR3 DNA is TGTGCCAGCAGCCCTCAAGGCGGAATCGGACAGGGACGGGGTACGCAGTATTTT. This gives the protein CASSPQGGIGQGRGTQYF. The complete variable domain, with remaining parts taken from reference TRBV9 and TRBJ2-3, reads DSGVTQTPKHLITATGQRVTLRCSPRSGDLSVYWYQQSLDQGLQFLIQYYNGEERAKGNILERFSAQQFPDLHSELNLSSLELGDSALYFCASSPQGGIGQGRGTQYFGPGTRLTVL.

This clone has just a few counts. The chain combines TRBV27 with TRBJ2-7, with TRBD2 matching over 15 bases. The CDR3 has 18 amino acids. CDR1 and CDR2 (germline): MNHEY, SMNVEV (reference sequence). Trimming cost V 5 bases and J 3 bases; bases outside gene matches: 11. The CDR3 nucleotides are TGTGCCAGCAGTACAGGACTAGCGGGAGGGCGTAGGGACTACGAGCAGTACTTC. Translated, it gives CASSTGLAGGRRDYEQYF.

The chain has TRBV20-1 and TRBJ2-1; D is unclear. V was shortened by 3 bases and J by 10 bases, with 10 bases between the two germline ends. The CDR3 totals 11 residues. Germline CDR1 is DFQATT and CDR2 is SNEGSKA (reference sequence). CDR3 amino acids: CSASILREQFF. CDR3 coding DNA: TGCAGTGCTAGTATTCTGCGGGAGCAGTTCTTC.

A few counts support this clone. The chain recombines TRBV27 with TRBJ1-2, with a weak D call TRBD1 (6 bases). The germline CDR1 and CDR2 sequences are MNHEY and SMNVEV (reference sequence). Trimming took 7 bases from V and 2 from J, leaving 17 bases between them. The CDR3 is 15 amino acids. The CDR3 nucleotides read TGTGCCAGCACCTCCCTCGGGCAGGGGAACTATGGCTACACCTTC. Amino acids: CASTSLGQGNYGYTF.

CDR3 coding DNA: TGCGCCAGCAGCTATGGACTAGCGGTCTACAATGAGCAGTTCTTC. Its translation: CASSYGLAVYNEQFF. The chain recombines TRBV4-3 with TRBJ2-1, with 10 bases matching TRBD2. CDR1 LGHNA and CDR2 YSLEER come from the germline V gene. The CDR3 is 15 residues long. Losses at the gene ends were 5 bases for V and 3 bases for J; bases not matched to a gene: 4.

CDR3 sequence (DNA): TGTGCCAGCACGAACACGCTGAACACTGAAGCTTTCTTT. Translation: CASTNTLNTEAFF. J is TRBJ1-1 and V is TRBV6-1; D not certain. The germline V gene encodes CDR1 MNHNS and CDR2 SASEGT. V shed 7 bases and J shed 0 bases, with 9 bases lying between them. The CDR3 is made up of 13 amino acids.

This clone was counted a single time. The V and J genes are TRBV7-3 and TRBJ2-6; D unresolved. V was cut by 3 bases and J by 8 bases, with 8 bases left in between. Per germline, CDR1 SGHTA and CDR2 FQGTGA. The CDR3 covers 13 residues. In nucleotides, the CDR3 is TGTGCCAGCAGCTTCACCGGCACCAACGTCCTGACTTTC. This gives the protein CASSFTGTNVLTF. The full variable domain, rest sourced from reference TRBV7-3 and TRBJ2-6, is GAGVSQTPSNKVTEKGKYVELRCDPISGHTALYWYRQSLGQGPEFLIYFQGTGAADDSGLPNDRFFAVRPEGSVSTLKIQRTERGDSAVYLCASSFTGTNVLTFGAGSRLTVL.

The genes are TRBV5-1 and TRBJ2-2; possible D gene TRBD2, 5 bases. The CDR3 runs to 15 residues. V shed 3 bases and J shed 4 bases, with 13 bases lying between them. Per germline, CDR1 SGHRS and CDR2 YFSETQ. CDR3 bases: TGCGCCAGCAGCTCCAATGCGGGCGGCACCGGGGAGCTGTTTTTT. Translating gives CASSSNAGGTGELFF.

The chain recombines TRBV28 with TRBJ1-2; perhaps TRBD1 as D (5 bases). V dropped 2 bases and J dropped 2 bases, with 6 bases sitting between them. Looked up from germline, CDR1 is MDHEN and CDR2 is SYDVKM. CDR3 length equals 13 residues. The CDR3 protein is CASSLRGNYGYTF. DNA for the CDR3: TGTGCCAGCAGTTTACGGGGGAACTATGGCTACACCTTC.

The J gene is TRBJ2-1, the V gene TRBV2; 7 positions agree with TRBD2. Germline CDR1 SNHLY, CDR2 FYNNEI. V shed 8 bases, J shed 9 bases, and the junction held 4 bases outside the gene matches. The CDR3 covers 11 residues. CDR3 sequence reads: CASVQRGEQFF. CDR3 coding DNA: TGTGCCAGCGTCCAGCGGGGTGAGCAGTTCTTC.

The rearrangement links TRBV7-2 to TRBJ2-7, with 9 positions matching TRBD1. V lost 1 base, J lost 4 bases, and 5 bases stayed unmatched. CDR3 length: 15 residues. The germline gives CDR1 SGHTA, CDR2 FQGNSA. CDR3 nucleotides: TGTGCCAGCAGCTTAGGGACAGGGGTTCAGTACGAGCAGTACTTC. This gives the protein CASSLGTGVQYEQYF.

The chain has TRBV5-4 and TRBJ2-5; TRBD2 aligns across 9 bases. CDR3 size: 17 residues. Germline CDR1 is SGHNT and CDR2 is YYREEE (reference sequence). V dropped 4 bases and J dropped 2; count of bases not matched to a gene: 12. The CDR3 here is CASSPVGPSGAQETQYF. CDR3 in DNA: TGTGCCAGCAGCCCCGTAGGCCCTAGCGGGGCACAAGAGACCCAGTACTTC.

The V and J genes are TRBV18 and TRBJ2-3; possibly TRBD1 for D (6 bases). The germline gives CDR1 KGHSH, CDR2 LQKENI. The CDR3 sequence is 15 residues long. The V and J ends lost 4 bases and 2 bases respectively, with 13 bases between them. The CDR3 DNA follows: TGTGCCAGCTCACTGCACAGGGCGAACACAGATACGCAGTATTTT. Protein product: CASSLHRANTDTQYF.

V is TRBV19 and J is TRBJ2-1; tentatively, D is TRBD2 (7 bases). The germline V gene encodes CDR1 LNHDA and CDR2 SQIVND (reference sequence). With 6 bases removed from V and 8 bases from J, the gap between germline ends came to 14 bases. There are 13 residues in the CDR3. As DNA, the CDR3 is TGTGCCAGTAGCGGGGGGCCGGTGGATGAGCAGTTCTTC. This sequence encodes CASSGGPVDEQFF. Filled out from reference TRBV19 and TRBJ2-1, the complete variable domain reads DGGITQSPKYLFRKEGQNVTLSCEQNLNHDAMYWYRQDPGQGLRLIYYSQIVNDFQKGDIAEGYSVSREKKESFPLTVTSAQKNPTAFYLCASSGGPVDEQFFGPGTRLTVL.

J is TRBJ2-1 and V is TRBV14; 13 bases align to TRBD2. The V and J ends lost 6 bases and 6 bases, in that order; junction bases with no gene match: 5. Germline lookup yields CDR1 SGHDN and CDR2 FVKESK. The CDR3 has 15 amino acids. The CDR3 spells CASRPLAGGFNEQFF. The CDR3, as DNA: TGTGCCAGCAGACCACTAGCGGGAGGGTTCAATGAGCAGTTCTTC.

The CDR3 DNA follows: TGTGCCAGCAGTTTTGGGAGCTCTGGGGCCAACGTCCTGACTTTC. This codes for CASSFGSSGANVLTF. This chain links TRBV27 with TRBJ2-6, with TRBD2 as a possible D gene (5 bases). V lost 3 bases and J lost 0, with 6 bases in between. CDR1 is MNHEY and CDR2 is SMNVEV in the germline V gene (reference sequence). This CDR3 comprises 15 residues.

This clone was found a few times. V usage is TRBV2 and J usage is TRBJ2-1; no reliable D call. This CDR3 spans 13 amino acids. V lost 2 bases to trimming and J lost 6 bases, with 8 bases between them. From germline, CDR1 is SNHLY and CDR2 FYNNEI. The CDR3 nucleotides are TGTGCCAGCAGTGAACCCTTCAGCAATGAGCAGTTCTTC. Translated: CASSEPFSNEQFF.

This clone appeared a few times. The chain joins TRBV18 to TRBJ2-1, with 10 bases fitting TRBD2. The germline V gene encodes CDR1 KGHSH and CDR2 LQKENI. V was clipped by 6 bases and J by 7 bases; unmatched bases: 15. The CDR3 extends over 17 amino acids. CDR3 region: CASSLGLAGARVNEQFF. The CDR3 region has the DNA TGTGCCAGCTCCCTGGGGCTAGCGGGAGCTAGAGTGAATGAGCAGTTCTTC.

The chain recombines TRBV7-8 with TRBJ1-1; D perhaps matches TRBD1 (6 bases). CDR1 and CDR2 from the germline V gene are SGHVS and FQNEAQ. There are 17 residues in the CDR3. V was pared by 5 bases and J by 0 bases, with 19 bases between. The CDR3 reads CASSPMTGTPLNTEAFF. The CDR3 DNA follows: TGTGCCAGCAGCCCGATGACAGGTACTCCCTTGAACACTGAAGCTTTCTTT.

The table lists this clone with a few counts. The chain couples TRBV6-5 to TRBJ1-4; no clear D. Trimming took 5 bases from V and 7 from J, leaving 8 bases between them. This CDR3 is built from 12 residues. Germline assignment: CDR1 MNHEY and CDR2 SVGAGI. The CDR3 sequence: CASSKDGEKLFF. CDR3 sequence (DNA): TGTGCCAGCAGTAAGGACGGTGAAAAACTGTTTTTT.

The chain employs TRBV5-5 and TRBJ2-1; the D gene is possibly TRBD2 (6 bases). Trimming shortened V by 1 base and J by 10 bases, and 21 bases separated the two germline ends. The germline CDR1 and CDR2 sequences are SGHKS and YYEKEE (reference sequence). The CDR3 length is 16 residues. The CDR3 region is CASSLSPGLTRREQFF. In nucleotides, the CDR3 is TGTGCCAGCAGCTTGTCCCCGGGACTCACACGTCGGGAGCAGTTCTTC.

This clone showed up just a few times. The chain is built from TRBV19 and TRBJ1-2, with TRBD1 as a possible D gene (5 bases). Trimming pared 7 bases from V and 6 bases from J, leaving 27 bases between. CDR1 is LNHDA and CDR2 is SQIVND in the germline V gene (reference sequence). This CDR3 has 17 amino acids. CDR3 protein: CASTKTGRRPAADGYTF. The CDR3 DNA follows: TGTGCCAGTACCAAAACGGGGCGGAGACCCGCGGCCGATGGCTACACCTTC.

The chain recombines TRBV5-1 with TRBJ2-5, with D possibly TRBD1 on 5 matching bases. The ends were cut back, 1 base at V and 4 bases at J, with 11 bases in the middle. CDR3 length: 14 residues. Germline V lookup: CDR1 SGHRS, CDR2 YFSETQ. The CDR3 nucleotides read TGCGCCAGCAGCTTGAGCCAAAGGGGAGAGACCCAGTACTTC. Its translation: CASSLSQRGETQYF.

This CDR3 reads CASSSLGRGLFRRNTQYF. The CDR3 DNA sequence: TGTGCCAGCAGCTCCCTAGGGCGGGGACTATTTCGGAGAAATACGCAGTATTTT. The chain joins TRBV11-2 to TRBJ2-3; 7 bases are a match to TRBD2. In germline, CDR1 is SGHAT, CDR2 FQNNGV. With 4 bases clipped from V and 7 bases from J, the junction kept 20 bases outside the gene matches. This CDR3 is 18 amino acids long.